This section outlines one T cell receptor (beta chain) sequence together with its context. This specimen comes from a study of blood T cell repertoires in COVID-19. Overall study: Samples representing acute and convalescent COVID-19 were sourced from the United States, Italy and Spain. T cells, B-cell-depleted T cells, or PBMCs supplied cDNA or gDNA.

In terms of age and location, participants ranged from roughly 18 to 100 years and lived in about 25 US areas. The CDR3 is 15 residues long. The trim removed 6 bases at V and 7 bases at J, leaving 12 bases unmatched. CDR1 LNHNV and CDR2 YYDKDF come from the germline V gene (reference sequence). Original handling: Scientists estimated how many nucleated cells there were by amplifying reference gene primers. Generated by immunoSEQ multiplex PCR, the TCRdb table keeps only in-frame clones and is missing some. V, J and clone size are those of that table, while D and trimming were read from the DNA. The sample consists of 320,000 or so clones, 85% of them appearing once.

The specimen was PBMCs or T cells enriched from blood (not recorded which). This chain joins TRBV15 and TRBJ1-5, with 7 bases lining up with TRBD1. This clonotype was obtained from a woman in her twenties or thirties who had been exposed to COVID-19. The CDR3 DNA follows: TGTGCCACCAGGGAGCTAGACAGGGAAGGCCAGCCCCAGCATTTT. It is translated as CATRELDREGQPQHF.